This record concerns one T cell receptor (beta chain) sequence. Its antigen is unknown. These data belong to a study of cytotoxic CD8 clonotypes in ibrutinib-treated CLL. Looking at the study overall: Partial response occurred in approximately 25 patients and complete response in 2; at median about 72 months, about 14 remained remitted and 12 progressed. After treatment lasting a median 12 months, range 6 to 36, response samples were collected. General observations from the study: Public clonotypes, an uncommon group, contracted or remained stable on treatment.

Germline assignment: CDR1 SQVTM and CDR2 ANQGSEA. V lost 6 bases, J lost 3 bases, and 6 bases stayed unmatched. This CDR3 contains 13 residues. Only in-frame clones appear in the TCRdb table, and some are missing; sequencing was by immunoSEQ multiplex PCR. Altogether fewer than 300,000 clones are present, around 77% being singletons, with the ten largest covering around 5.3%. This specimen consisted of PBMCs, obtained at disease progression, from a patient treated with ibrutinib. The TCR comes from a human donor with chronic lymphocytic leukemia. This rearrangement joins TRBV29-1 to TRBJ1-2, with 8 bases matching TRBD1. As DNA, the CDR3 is TGCAGCGTCGGTAAGACAGGGGACTATGGCTACACCTTC. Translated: CSVGKTGDYGYTF.